The next 20 T cell receptor beta chains were all read from a single sample in a study of blood T cell repertoires in COVID-19. Generated by immunoSEQ multiplex PCR, the TCRdb table keeps only in-frame clones and is missing some. The table has about 270,000 clones, around 92% seen once. Sequenced: PBMCs or T cells enriched from blood (not recorded which). These receptors all come from a woman aged 60-75 years who had recovered from COVID-19.

The rearrangement links TRBV5-4 to TRBJ2-2; 9 bases fit TRBD2. Trimming removed 5 bases from V and 2 bases from J; junction bases left unmatched: 1. The CDR3 runs 14 residues. Per germline, CDR1 SGHNT and CDR2 YYREEE (reference sequence). The CDR3 DNA reads TGTGCCAGCAGGACTAGCGGAAACACCGGGGAGCTGTTTTTT. Its protein product is CASRTSGNTGELFF.

J is TRBJ1-4 and V is TRBV28, with TRBD1 as a possible D gene (5 bases). The CDR3 totals 16 residues. Germline V lookup: CDR1 MDHEN, CDR2 SYDVKM. Trimming took off 6 bases at V and 1 base at J, with 15 bases between the two ends. The CDR3: CASSDRGGGTNEKLFF. In DNA form, the CDR3 reads TGTGCCAGCAGCGACCGCGGGGGTGGAACTAATGAAAAACTGTTTTTT.

This clone was seen more than once but under ten times. The chain uses TRBV19 and TRBJ2-1, with 7 bases fitting TRBD2. J was trimmed by 10 bases and V by 2 bases; bases with no gene match: 2. Germline CDR1 LNHDA, CDR2 SQIVND (reference sequence). CDR3 size: 12 residues. CDR3 protein: CASSIRGGEQFF. The DNA for the CDR3 is TGTGCCAGTAGTATACGGGGAGGGGAGCAGTTCTTC.

The count of this clone is one. This chain uses TRBV29-1 with TRBJ2-2, with 13 bases that match TRBD2. The trim removed 6 bases at V and 0 bases at J, leaving 4 bases unmatched. CDR3 size: 16 residues. Germline values: CDR1 SQVTM, CDR2 ANQGSEA. This CDR3 is CSVTGTSGTNTGELFF. The CDR3 nucleotides are TGCAGCGTCACCGGGACTAGCGGGACGAACACCGGGGAGCTGTTTTTT.

This clone was picked up one time. The chain joins TRBV27 to TRBJ2-3; TRBD2 aligns across 8 bases. CDR3 length equals 16 residues. CDR1 is MNHEY and CDR2 is SMNVEV in the germline V gene (reference sequence). The J segment lost 2 bases and the V segment lost 7 bases, leaving 11 bases of the junction unmatched. The CDR3 sequence: CASTHLAGSYTDTQYF. CDR3 nucleotide sequence: TGTGCCAGCACCCACTTAGCGGGGAGCTACACAGATACGCAGTATTTT.

The V gene is TRBV28, the J gene TRBJ2-7; no clear D. In germline, CDR1 is MDHEN, CDR2 SYDVKM. The CDR3 has 14 amino acids. Deletions cut 8 bases from V and 5 bases from J, with 19 bases between. This CDR3 is CASLPRGIIHEQYF. The CDR3 region has the DNA TGTGCCAGCCTGCCGAGAGGAATCATTCACGAGCAGTACTTC.

V gene TRBV30 combines with J gene TRBJ2-5, with TRBD2 as a possible D gene (5 bases). Germline lookup yields CDR1 GTSNPN and CDR2 SVGIG (reference sequence). The CDR3 is made up of 14 amino acids. The ends were cut back, 3 bases at V and 5 bases at J, with 16 bases in the middle. CDR3 loop: CAWSPLSGLETQYF. In DNA, the CDR3 is TGTGCCTGGAGCCCTCTTTCGGGGTTGGAGACCCAGTACTTC.

V and J are TRBV28 and TRBJ1-3; 8 bases agree with TRBD1. After removal of 4 bases from V and 4 bases from J, the junction contained 9 bases not matched to a gene. The CDR3 spans 16 residues. Per germline, CDR1 MDHEN and CDR2 SYDVKM. The CDR3 DNA reads TGTGCCAGCAGTTCGACAGGGGAGGTGTACGGAAACACCATATATTTT. Translating it yields CASSSTGEVYGNTIYF.

The chain recombines TRBV12-3 or TRBV12-4 with TRBJ2-7, with D possibly matching TRBD2 (6 bases). This CDR3 comprises 12 residues. V was shortened by 6 bases and J by 2 bases, with 8 bases between the two germline ends. The CDR3 spells CASSGGPYEQYF. CDR3 in DNA: TGTGCCAGCAGCGGGGGACCCTACGAGCAGTACTTC.

This rearrangement joins TRBV25-1 to TRBJ1-2; D unresolved. Trimming took 6 bases from V and 0 from J, leaving 5 bases between them. Germline V CDR1 and CDR2: MGHDK, SYGVNS. The CDR3 has 12 amino acids. The CDR3 DNA reads as TGTGCCAGCAGGAGAGCTAACTATGGCTACACCTTC. Amino acid sequence: CASRRANYGYTF.

The chain has TRBV19 and TRBJ2-1; D unclear. This CDR3 has 15 amino acids. The V gene's germline CDR1 is LNHDA and CDR2 SQIVND (reference sequence). Deletions cut 2 bases from V and 0 bases from J, with 8 bases between. The CDR3 region is CASSIIQSSYNEQFF. DNA of the CDR3: TGTGCCAGTAGTATAATACAGAGCTCCTACAATGAGCAGTTCTTC.

V gene TRBV5-8 combines with J gene TRBJ1-3; D is possibly TRBD1 (6 bases). CDR3 size: 15 residues. With 0 bases removed from V and 2 bases from J, the gap between germline ends came to 9 bases. CDR1 is SGHTS, CDR2 YDEGEE, per germline. In nucleotides, the CDR3 is TGTGCCAGCAGCTTGGGCGGGGGCGCTGGAAACACCATATATTTT. It translates to CASSLGGGAGNTIYF. Supplemented by reference TRBV5-8 and TRBJ1-3, the full variable domain reads EAGVTQSPTHLIKTRGQQATLRCSPISGHTSVYWYQQALGLGLQFLLWYDEGEERNRGNFPPRFSGRQFPNYSSELNVNALELEDSALYLCASSLGGGAGNTIYFGEGSWLTVV.

This clone appeared a single time. The chain links TRBV7-2 to TRBJ2-7; tentative D call: TRBD2 (6 bases). Germline V lookup: CDR1 SGHTA, CDR2 FQGNSA. The length of the CDR3 is 14 residues. Trimming removed 5 bases from V and 2 bases from J, with 13 bases in between. The CDR3 nucleotides read TGTGCCAGCAGCCCGCGGGACCCAACCTACGAGCAGTACTTC. Its protein product is CASSPRDPTYEQYF.

The V and J genes are TRBV6-6 and TRBJ1-2; 8 bases align to TRBD1. The CDR3 is 14 residues long. The V segment lost 7 bases and the J segment 4 bases; nucleotides outside the gene matches: 8. Germline V gene sequence: CDR1 MNHNY, CDR2 SVGAGI (reference sequence). CDR3 sequence: CASTKTGEFYGYTF. The DNA for the CDR3 is TGTGCCAGCACCAAGACAGGGGAATTCTATGGCTACACCTTC.

The chain's CDR3 is CASRWALGTSGNQYF. DNA of the CDR3: TGTGCCAGCAGATGGGCTCTCGGGACTAGCGGGAATCAGTACTTC. The rearrangement joins TRBV13 to TRBJ2-7, with 13 bases that match TRBD2. V trimming: 6 bases; J trimming: 10 bases; junction bases outside the gene matches: 12. This CDR3 contains 15 residues. Germline-derived CDR1 and CDR2 are PRHDT and FYEKMQ (reference sequence). Full variable domain (missing parts from reference TRBV13 and TRBJ2-7): AAGVIQSPRHLIKEKRETATLKCYPIPRHDTVYWYQQGPGQDPQFLISFYEKMQSDKGSIPDRFSAQQFSDYHSELNMSSLELGDSALYFCASRWALGTSGNQYFGPGTRLTVT.

The chain combines TRBV5-1 with TRBJ2-2; 9 positions agree with TRBD1. CDR1 is SGHRS, CDR2 YFSETQ, per germline. This CDR3 region has 15 residues. V lost 4 bases, J lost 3 bases, and 4 bases stayed unmatched. In DNA form, the CDR3 reads TGCGCCAGCAGCAAGGGGACAGGGCACACCGGGGAGCTGTTTTTT. Amino acids: CASSKGTGHTGELFF.

This clone was detected once. The chain links TRBV5-1 to TRBJ1-6; a weak D match, TRBD1 (5 bases). The V end was cut by 2 bases, the J end by 5 bases, with 8 bases between. The CDR3 loop spans 14 amino acids. The germline V gene encodes CDR1 SGHRS and CDR2 YFSETQ. CDR3 DNA sequence: TGCGCCAGCAGCTTAGGGGCAAATAATTCACCCCTCCACTTT. Translated: CASSLGANNSPLHF.

V usage is TRBV19 and J usage is TRBJ2-2; D is perhaps TRBD2 (5 bases). Germline V lookup: CDR1 LNHDA, CDR2 SQIVND (reference sequence). The length of the CDR3 is 17 residues. V lost 6 bases and J 5 bases, leaving 22 bases between the germline ends. The CDR3 bases are TGTGCCAGTAGCTCGGACTTACAACTCTTCTTGACCGGGGAGCTGTTTTTT. It specifies CASSSDLQLFLTGELFF.

This chain connects TRBV5-4 to TRBJ1-6, with D possibly being TRBD1 (5 bases). CDR3 length equals 12 residues. In germline, CDR1 is SGHNT, CDR2 YYREEE (reference sequence). The V and J ends lost 3 bases and 7 bases respectively, with 5 bases between them. This CDR3 is CASSWGNSPLHF. CDR3 in DNA: TGTGCCAGCAGCTGGGGCAATTCACCCCTCCACTTT.

This chain links TRBV5-1 with TRBJ1-4, with D perhaps TRBD1 (5 bases). CDR1 SGHRS and CDR2 YFSETQ come from the germline V gene. Between the trimmed V and J ends, which lost 2 bases and 7 bases, there was a span of 15 bases. The CDR3 spans 15 residues. The CDR3 DNA follows: TGCGCCAGCAGCTTAAGACAGACTGGTACTGAAAAACTGTTTTTT. Amino acid sequence: CASSLRQTGTEKLFF.